These 18 T cell receptor beta chains came from one sample sequenced in a study of cytomegalovirus exposure and HLA in healthy donors. The data were produced by immunoSEQ multiplex PCR, yet TCRdb's version contains in-frame clones alone and is incomplete. Of more than 250,000 clones listed, approximately 86% were seen once; the top ten hold approximately 1%. The specimen sequenced was PBMCs. The receptors here all came from a woman younger than 45 in good health and CMV-seropositive.

This clone has a single count. The chain uses TRBV6-5 and TRBJ1-2; weak D call: TRBD1 (6 bases). The CDR3 has 14 residues. V lost 1 base and J lost 8, with 14 bases in between. The germline V gene encodes CDR1 MNHEY and CDR2 SVGAGI. CDR3 bases: TGTGCCAGCAGTTACTTGGACAGAGGAGGCGGCTACACCTTC. The encoded protein is CASSYLDRGGGYTF.

The genes are TRBV4-3 and TRBJ1-3, with D unresolved. The germline CDR1 and CDR2 sequences are LGHNA and YSLEER. This CDR3 has 15 amino acids. With 3 bases removed from V and 0 bases from J, the gap between germline ends came to 9 bases. CDR3 sequence reads: CASSQDSFSGNTIYF. The CDR3 region has the DNA TGCGCCAGCAGCCAGGACTCCTTCTCTGGAAACACCATATATTTT.

In its sample, this clone was seen once. The chain couples TRBV6-5 to TRBJ1-1; 8 bases agree with TRBD1. This CDR3 comprises 14 residues. Germline V gene data show CDR1 as MNHEY and CDR2 as SVGAGI. Unmatched junction bases numbered 7, after V lost 4 bases and J lost 6 bases. CDR3 sequence: CASSSQGAGAEAFF. CDR3 bases: TGTGCCAGCAGTTCTCAGGGGGCCGGGGCTGAAGCTTTCTTT.

The V and J genes are TRBV2 and TRBJ2-1, with D possibly being TRBD1 or TRBD2 (5 bases each). V shed 3 bases and J shed 0 bases, with 9 bases lying between them. CDR3 length: 15 amino acids. CDR1 SNHLY and CDR2 FYNNEI come from the germline V gene. The CDR3 sequence is CASSDGASSYNEQFF. The DNA of the CDR3 is TGTGCCAGCAGTGACGGGGCCAGCTCCTACAATGAGCAGTTCTTC.

CDR3 in DNA: TGTGCCAGCAGTGAAGTTGGAGTAGCGTTTCGCTATGCGCAGTATTTT. Translated: CASSEVGVAFRYAQYF. The V and J genes are TRBV2 and TRBJ2-3, with D possibly being TRBD2 (5 bases). V lost 1 base to trimming and J lost 10 bases, with 21 bases between them. The CDR3 loop spans 16 amino acids. Germline-derived CDR1 and CDR2 are SNHLY and FYNNEI.

The chain links TRBV7-6 to TRBJ2-7; D gene uncertain. With 5 bases removed from V and 3 bases from J, the gap between germline ends came to 17 bases. The germline V gene has CDR1 SGHVS and CDR2 FNYEAQ. This CDR3 comprises 15 residues. This chain's CDR3 is CASSPLVAVNYEQYF. DNA of the CDR3: TGTGCCAGCAGCCCCCTCGTGGCTGTCAACTACGAGCAGTACTTC.

This clone has just one count. The gene calls are TRBV11-3 and TRBJ2-7; D ambiguous. Germline V lookup: CDR1 SGHNT, CDR2 YENEEA. Between the trimmed V and J ends, which lost 0 bases and 6 bases, there was a span of 12 bases. This CDR3 region has 14 residues. This chain's CDR3 is CASSLDVIGSEQYF. For the CDR3, the DNA is TGTGCCAGCAGCTTAGATGTGATAGGTTCCGAGCAGTACTTC.

This clone came up a few times. The chain uses TRBV4-1 and TRBJ2-3; TRBD2 matches 10 bases. This CDR3 is 16 amino acids long. The germline V gene has CDR1 MGHRA and CDR2 YSYEKL. Trimming removed 0 bases from V and 10 bases from J; junction bases left unmatched: 10. CDR3 DNA sequence: TGCGCCAGCAGCCAAGATATGTCGCTAGCGGGAGTTGCGCAGTATTTT. Translating it yields CASSQDMSLAGVAQYF.

This CDR3 is CASSYRRGDTEAFF. In nucleotides, the CDR3 is TGTGCCAGCAGTTACCGCCGGGGGGACACTGAAGCTTTCTTT. This chain uses TRBV6-5 with TRBJ1-1; a possible D gene is TRBD1 (5 bases). This CDR3 is 14 amino acids long. In germline, CDR1 is MNHEY, CDR2 SVGAGI. Trimming cost V 2 bases and J 3 bases, with 10 bases left between them.

A few counts support this clone. This chain connects TRBV27 to TRBJ1-6; D call uncertain. Trimming took off 1 base at V and 9 bases at J, with 13 bases between the two ends. This CDR3 contains 15 residues. Germline V gives CDR1 MNHEY, CDR2 SMNVEV (reference sequence). CDR3: CASSLWTDKSSPLHF. CDR3 bases: TGTGCCAGCAGTTTATGGACCGATAAGAGTTCACCCCTCCACTTT.

The CDR3 loop reads CASGLQGAFGNEQFF. CDR3 in DNA: TGTGCCAGCGGCTTACAGGGGGCTTTCGGCAATGAGCAGTTCTTC. The rearrangement joins TRBV2 to TRBJ2-1, with TRBD1 identical over 9 bases. This CDR3 contains 15 residues. Trimming took 8 bases from V and 6 from J; bases not matched to a gene: 11. Germline loops: CDR1 SNHLY, CDR2 FYNNEI. Full variable domain (rest looked up from reference TRBV2 and TRBJ2-1): EPEVTQTPSHQVTQMGQEVILRCVPISNHLYFYWYRQILGQKVEFLVSFYNNEISEKSEIFDDQFSVERPDGSNFTLKIRSTKLEDSAMYFCASGLQGAFGNEQFFGPGTRLTVL.

CDR3 nucleotide sequence: TGTGCTAGTGGTTCCGGAACGACAGTAACGTGGGCAGATACGCAGTATTTT. This sequence encodes CASGSGTTVTWADTQYF. The rearrangement links TRBV12-5 to TRBJ2-3, with D maybe TRBD1 (5 bases). Germline V gene lookup returns CDR1 LGHNT and CDR2 FRNRAP. V was pared by 4 bases and J by 4 bases, with 21 bases between. The CDR3 covers 17 residues. Looking up the rest from reference TRBV12-5 and TRBJ2-3 gives the full variable domain: DARVTQTPRHKVTEMGQEVTMRCQPILGHNTVFWYRQTMMQGLELLAYFRNRAPLDDSGMPKDRFSAEMPDATLATLKIQPSEPRDSAVYFCASGSGTTVTWADTQYFGPGTRLTVL.

The count of this clone is one. The chain joins TRBV13 to TRBJ2-7, with D tentatively TRBD1 or TRBD2 (6 bases each). Germline V lookup: CDR1 PRHDT, CDR2 FYEKMQ (reference sequence). V was shortened by 4 bases and J by 0 bases, with 13 bases between the two germline ends. This CDR3 has 15 residues. The chain's CDR3 is CASSWGRGVSYEQYF. DNA of the CDR3: TGTGCCAGCAGCTGGGGGCGGGGCGTCTCCTACGAGCAGTACTTC.

CDR3 in DNA: TGTGCCAGCAGTTCCCCACCCAGGGGGGAAAAACTGTTTTTT. Translation gives CASSSPPRGEKLFF. The chain is built from TRBV27 and TRBJ1-4, with 7 positions matching TRBD1. CDR3 size: 14 residues. In germline, CDR1 is MNHEY, CDR2 SMNVEV (reference sequence). J lost 8 bases, V lost 4 bases, and 7 bases had no gene match.

V gene TRBV15 combines with J gene TRBJ1-1, with TRBD1 as a possible D gene (5 bases). Trimming pared 8 bases from V and 3 bases from J, leaving 13 bases between. The CDR3 spans 13 residues. Germline values: CDR1 LNHNV, CDR2 YYDKDF (reference sequence). CDR3 protein: CATERGGDTEAFF. In DNA, the CDR3 is TGTGCCACCGAACGGGGCGGCGACACTGAAGCTTTCTTT.

The chain uses TRBV2 and TRBJ2-3, with 8 bases fitting TRBD1. Losses at the gene ends were 6 bases for V and 0 bases for J; bases not matched to a gene: 5. CDR1 is SNHLY, CDR2 FYNNEI, per germline. CDR3 length: 15 residues. In nucleotides, the CDR3 is TGTGCCAGCAGGAGGGACAGGAGAAGCACAGATACGCAGTATTTT. Amino acid sequence: CASRRDRRSTDTQYF.

This chain uses TRBV7-2 with TRBJ2-1; 7 bases match TRBD1. Germline V CDR1 and CDR2: SGHTA, FQGNSA. CDR3 length: 15 residues. V dropped 1 base and J dropped 8; count of bases not matched to a gene: 8. The CDR3 here is CASSLGDWQGDEQFF. The CDR3 DNA follows: TGTGCCAGCAGCTTAGGAGACTGGCAGGGGGATGAGCAGTTCTTC. The full variable domain, its missing parts supplied by reference TRBV7-2 and TRBJ2-1, is GAGVSQSPSNKVTEKGKDVELRCDPISGHTALYWYRQSLGQGLEFLIYFQGNSAPDKSGLPSDRFSAERTGGSVSTLTIQRTQQEDSAVYLCASSLGDWQGDEQFFGPGTRLTVL.

The table lists this clone with a count of one. This chain uses TRBV7-9 with TRBJ1-1, with D unresolved. CDR3 size: 14 residues. V lost 5 bases to trimming and J lost 1 base, with 11 bases between them. Germline loops: CDR1 SEHNR, CDR2 FQNEAQ (reference sequence). CDR3 region: CASSGSRSNTEAFF. The CDR3 DNA reads TGTGCCAGCAGCGGTAGCAGATCGAACACTGAAGCTTTCTTT.